This TCR beta chain was found in a study of chemoradiotherapy in HPV16-positive cancers. Assay: immunoSEQ multiplex PCR; the TCRdb copy retains only in-frame clones and omits some. The sample consists of around 8,800 clones, around 72% of them appearing once. V gave up 1 base and J gave up 6 bases, with 10 bases separating them. CDR3 length equals 14 residues. The germline V gene encodes CDR1 SEHNR and CDR2 FQNEAQ (reference sequence). The clonotype originates from a human donor with HPV-associated anogenital cancer. Sequenced material: tumor tissue, taken from a patient who underwent chemoradiotherapy. The chain carries TRBV7-9 and TRBJ1-5, with D unresolved. CDR3 in DNA: TGTGCCAGCAGCTTAGATCTGGGCTCTCAGCCCCAGCATTTT. Translated, it gives CASSLDLGSQPQHF.